The 9 T cell receptor beta chains reported below all come from one sample, sequenced in a study of blood T cell repertoires in COVID-19. Measured with immunoSEQ multiplex PCR; TCRdb has only the in-frame clones, and not every one. The table records around 100,000 clones, roughly nine tenths of them present only once. Sequenced input: peripheral blood. Receptors were obtained from a woman older than 75 with acute or convalescent COVID-19.

CDR3 region: CASSPPLAGEAFF. Here the CDR3 DNA reads TGTGCCAGCAGTCCCCCCTTGGCGGGGGAAGCTTTCTTT. V gene TRBV12-3 or TRBV12-4 combines with J gene TRBJ1-1, with unresolved D. V was trimmed by 5 bases and J by 8 bases, leaving 15 bases between them. CDR3 size: 13 residues.

The sample holds one count of this clone. The J gene is TRBJ1-5, the V gene TRBV27; TRBD1 might be the D (5 bases). Germline V CDR1 and CDR2: MNHEY, SMNVEV (reference sequence). The CDR3 totals 14 residues. Trimming took 7 bases from V and 2 from J, leaving 12 bases between them. The CDR3: CASTPGGGNQPQHF. The CDR3 coding sequence is TGTGCCAGCACCCCGGGGGGAGGCAATCAGCCCCAGCATTTT.

This clone was counted between two and nine times. This chain links TRBV27 with TRBJ1-5; the D gene is possibly TRBD1 (5 bases). The V end was cut by 6 bases, the J end by 3 bases, with 18 bases between. Germline V gene lookup returns CDR1 MNHEY and CDR2 SMNVEV (reference sequence). The length of the CDR3 is 16 residues. The CDR3 is CASRLTSTGTNQPQHF. The DNA for the CDR3 is TGTGCCAGCAGGCTTACCTCAACAGGCACCAATCAGCCCCAGCATTTT.

The J gene is TRBJ1-1, the V gene TRBV7-2, with D tentatively TRBD1 (6 bases). Germline V gene sequence: CDR1 SGHTA, CDR2 FQGNSA. CDR3 size: 17 residues. V was cut by 3 bases and J by 0 bases, with 17 bases left in between. The CDR3 coding sequence is TGTGCCAGCAGCTTTACAGGGTTCCCGGCTATGAACACTGAAGCTTTCTTT. Amino acid sequence: CASSFTGFPAMNTEAFF. Full variable domain (outside the CDR3, taken from reference TRBV7-2 and TRBJ1-1): GAGVSQSPSNKVTEKGKDVELRCDPISGHTALYWYRQSLGQGLEFLIYFQGNSAPDKSGLPSDRFSAERTGGSVSTLTIQRTQQEDSAVYLCASSFTGFPAMNTEAFFGQGTRLTVV.

The V gene is TRBV7-8, the J gene TRBJ1-1; D perhaps matches TRBD1 (5 bases). Germline V gene sequence: CDR1 SGHVS, CDR2 FQNEAQ. Trimming left V 5 bases short and J 4 bases short, with 11 bases between. The CDR3 extends over 13 amino acids. The CDR3 protein is CASSTRGGTEAFF. The CDR3, as DNA: TGTGCCAGCAGCACACGGGGGGGCACTGAAGCTTTCTTT.

The chain employs TRBV7-8 and TRBJ1-2, with TRBD1 matching 9 bases. The CDR3 contains 16 residues. Germline V gene data show CDR1 as SGHVS and CDR2 as FQNEAQ. V dropped 5 bases and J dropped 2; count of bases not matched to a gene: 9. CDR3 nucleotide sequence: TGTGCCAGCAGCGATCGGACAGGGGTAAACAACTATGGCTACACCTTC. This codes for CASSDRTGVNNYGYTF.

J is TRBJ1-6 and V is TRBV4-3, with a possible D match to TRBD1 (6 bases). CDR1 and CDR2 from the germline V gene are LGHNA and YSLEER. Trimming stripped 1 base from V and 10 bases from J, with 14 bases between. This CDR3 spans 15 amino acids. In DNA, the CDR3 is TGCGCCAGCAGCCAAGTCCGGGACAAAGACTCACCCCTCCACTTT. Translation: CASSQVRDKDSPLHF.

The chain employs TRBV2 and TRBJ2-3; 8 bases are shared with TRBD1. Losses at the gene ends were 6 bases for V and 14 bases for J; bases not matched to a gene: 4. Looked up from germline, CDR1 is SNHLY and CDR2 is FYNNEI. This CDR3 is built from 10 residues. The CDR3 protein is CASRTGDVYF. The CDR3 nucleotides are TGTGCCAGCAGGACAGGGGATGTGTATTTT. The whole variable domain, filled in from reference TRBV2 and TRBJ2-3, reads EPEVTQTPSHQVTQMGQEVILRCVPISNHLYFYWYRQILGQKVEFLVSFYNNEISEKSEIFDDQFSVERPDGSNFTLKIRSTKLEDSAMYFCASRTGDVYFGPGTRLTVL.

V is TRBV9 and J is TRBJ2-5; tentatively, D is TRBD1 (5 bases). The V gene lost 4 bases and the J gene lost 3 bases, with 16 bases spanning the gap. Germline V CDR1 and CDR2: SGDLS, YYNGEE. CDR3 length equals 15 residues. The CDR3 loop is CASSFSPTAKETQYF. In DNA form, the CDR3 reads TGTGCCAGCAGCTTTAGTCCGACAGCCAAAGAGACCCAGTACTTC.